Included here is one T cell receptor beta chain sequence, with context. The assay was immunoSEQ multiplex PCR, and TCRdb's table has in-frame clones only and misses some. The sample comprises roughly 80,000 clones, roughly 91% of which are singletons, and 2.6% rests with the top ten. The record originates from a study of T cell changes during pregnancy in multiple sclerosis. The CDR3 contains 12 residues. The V gene's germline CDR1 is LNHDA and CDR2 SQIVND (reference sequence). Trimming took 4 bases from V and 6 from J, leaving 10 bases between them. This sequence joins TRBV19 and TRBJ2-7, with D tentatively TRBD2 (6 bases). Sequences were derived from peripheral blood, sampled after pregnancy. The receptor's source is a female donor in good health, enrolled as a control in a pregnancy study. This chain's CDR3 is CASSNPGVEQYF. Written as DNA, the CDR3 is TGTGCCAGTAGTAATCCGGGGGTCGAGCAGTACTTC.